This T cell receptor beta chain was documented in a study of molecular identifiers for immune sequencing clone quantification. Germline CDR1 KGHSH, CDR2 LQKENI. The CDR3 sequence is 16 residues long. Between the trimmed V and J ends, which lost 2 bases and 4 bases, there was a span of 16 bases. TCRdb reprocessed the PCR reads via MiXCR and lists one record per CDR3 protein. This table holds about 640,000 distinct CDR3 sequences, nearly 20% found once. CD8+CD4-CCR7+CD45RA+ cells were sorted as naive CD8 T cells. Details on this clonotype: A read error is possible here, since a much larger clone lies one base away.

The sample consisted of naive CD8+ T cells from blood, with Jurkat cell RNA spiked in. Subset reported: FACS-sorted CD8+CD4-CCR7+CD45RA+ naive T cells. This TCR derives from a human donor in good health. Some libraries in this study had Jurkat cell RNA spiked in. V is TRBV18 and J is TRBJ2-3; D assignment may be TRBD1 or TRBD2 (6 bases each). Here the CDR3 reads CASSPGGDTNSDTQYF. CDR3 bases: TGTGCCAGCTCACCAGGAGGGGACACGAATTCAGATACGCAGTATTTT.